This T cell receptor beta chain was sequenced for a study of vaccination and CD4 T cells after COVID-19. Treatment indicated: roughly 11-day PBMC culture with coronavirus spike peptide pools or control peptides (ViraFEST assay). CD4+ T-cell collection from the unexposed donor predated the COVID-19 pandemic (2011-2018). Sequencing of DNA taken from cultured CD4+ T cells relied on the Oncomine TCR Beta short-read assay. MiXCR was run by TCRdb on the PCR reads, yielding one entry per CDR3 protein. This sample has 7,000 or so distinct CDR3 sequences, with just over 45% found just once. The V gene's germline CDR1 is SQVTM and CDR2 ANQGSEA. Trimming took off 3 bases at V and 8 bases at J, with 10 bases between the two ends. The CDR3 sequence is 11 residues long. A word on this clonotype: The antigen remains unidentified.

The sequence was obtained from a human donor in good health. Input material: CD4+ T cells from blood, cultured in vitro. This chain connects TRBV29-1 to TRBJ1-2; D uncertain. CDR3 amino acids: CSVDYGSGYTF. The DNA of the CDR3 is TGCAGCGTTGACTATGGGAGCGGCTACACCTTC. Drawing the rest from reference TRBV29-1 and TRBJ1-2, the complete variable domain is SAVISQKPSRDICQRGTSLTIQCQVDSQVTMMFWYRQQPGQSLTLIATANQGSEATYESGFVIDKFPISRPNLTFSTLTVSNMSPEDSSIYLCSVDYGSGYTFGSGTRLTVV.